A selection of T cell receptor beta chains follows, all from one sample in a study of cytomegalovirus exposure and HLA in healthy donors. Only in-frame clones appear in the TCRdb table, and some are missing; sequencing was by immunoSEQ multiplex PCR. The sample has over 90,000 clones; about 72% are singletons. The sample consisted of PBMCs. The receptors originated from an older woman in good health and CMV-seropositive. CDR3s include the opening cysteine and the closing phenylalanine or tryptophan. Fields, in order: V gene, J gene, CDR3 length, CDR3 protein.

v_call: TRBV6-1; j_call: TRBJ2-7; cdr3_length: 13; cdr3_aa: CASSEQGSGEQYF
v_call: TRBV9; j_call: TRBJ2-5; cdr3_length: 15; cdr3_aa: CASSVVVGSQETQYF
v_call: TRBV29-1; j_call: TRBJ1-2; cdr3_length: 13; cdr3_aa: CSVDFQGHSGYTF
v_call: TRBV7-3; j_call: TRBJ2-3; cdr3_length: 13; cdr3_aa: CASSYGSTDTQYF
v_call: TRBV19; j_call: TRBJ2-1; cdr3_length: 14; cdr3_aa: CASSMGGVDNEQFF
v_call: TRBV9; j_call: TRBJ2-7; cdr3_length: 13; cdr3_aa: CASSVGDSYEQYF
v_call: TRBV9; j_call: TRBJ2-2; cdr3_length: 17; cdr3_aa: CASSVGGGAQNTGELFF
v_call: TRBV30; j_call: TRBJ2-1; cdr3_length: 15; cdr3_aa: CAWSTGLAAYNEQFF
v_call: TRBV18; j_call: TRBJ1-6; cdr3_length: 15; cdr3_aa: CASSIITGIDSPLHF
v_call: TRBV6-1; j_call: TRBJ1-1; cdr3_length: 15; cdr3_aa: CASTSDRGGLTEAFF
v_call: TRBV4-2; j_call: TRBJ1-2; cdr3_length: 15; cdr3_aa: CASSQAGQGNYGYTF